The 11 T cell receptor beta chains presented below share a single source sample, sequenced in a study of blood T cell repertoires in COVID-19. Assay: immunoSEQ multiplex PCR; the TCRdb copy retains only in-frame clones and omits some. This table holds 250,000 to 300,000 clones, about 85% found once. Sequencing was performed on PBMCs or T cells enriched from blood (not recorded which). Receptors were obtained from a woman in her forties or fifties who had been exposed to COVID-19.

The chain links TRBV7-9 to TRBJ2-1; 10 nucleotides agree with TRBD2. This CDR3 comprises 13 residues. V lost 3 bases to trimming and J lost 10 bases; unmatched junction nucleotides: 3. From germline, CDR1 is SEHNR and CDR2 FQNEAQ (reference sequence). CDR3 residues: CASSFLAGVEQFF. CDR3 in DNA: TGTGCCAGCAGCTTTCTAGCGGGGGTGGAGCAGTTCTTC. Complete variable domain (other parts from reference TRBV7-9 and TRBJ2-1): DTGVSQNPRHKITKRGQNVTFRCDPISEHNRLYWYRQTLGQGPEFLTYFQNEAQLEKSRLLSDRFSAERPKGSFSTLEIQRTEQGDSAMYLCASSFLAGVEQFFGPGTRLTVL.

V and J are TRBV7-8 and TRBJ2-1, with TRBD1 identical over 7 bases. The CDR3 length is 16 residues. The ends lost 5 bases at V and 1 base at J; junction bases unmatched: 8. The germline CDR1 and CDR2 sequences are SGHVS and FQNEAQ. The CDR3: CASSLLPGQSYNEQFF. CDR3 bases: TGTGCCAGCAGCCTTCTTCCGGGACAGTCCTACAATGAGCAGTTCTTC.

This sequence joins TRBV10-3 and TRBJ2-2; 7 nucleotides match TRBD2. CDR1 is ENHRY, CDR2 SYGVKD, per germline. J gave up 4 bases and V 9 bases, and 2 bases lay outside the gene matches. This CDR3 has 12 amino acids. The CDR3 DNA reads as TGTGCCATTCGGGGGGTCACCGGGGAGCTGTTTTTT. Its protein is CAIRGVTGELFF.

The V and J genes are TRBV19 and TRBJ1-2; D call uncertain. Trimming removed 3 bases at V and 4 bases at J, with 9 bases between. Germline CDR1 and CDR2: LNHDA and SQIVND (reference sequence). CDR3 length: 13 residues. The CDR3 region has the DNA TGTGCCAGTAGTATCGGGAACCGCTATGGCTACACCTTC. Protein: CASSIGNRYGYTF.

The gene calls are TRBV6-5 and TRBJ1-6, with 10 positions matching TRBD1. The J segment lost 10 bases and the V segment lost 2 bases, leaving 8 bases of the junction unmatched. Germline lookup yields CDR1 MNHEY and CDR2 SVGAGI. The CDR3 consists of 16 residues. In DNA, the CDR3 is TGTGCCAGCAGTTACCGAGCCGGGACAGGGGACTCACCCCTCCACTTT. Translation gives CASSYRAGTGDSPLHF.

This rearrangement joins TRBV19 to TRBJ2-7; 12 bases are shared with TRBD1. The CDR3 contains 16 residues. J gave up 2 bases and V 3 bases, and 5 bases lay outside the gene matches. CDR1 and CDR2 (germline): LNHDA, SQIVND (reference sequence). This CDR3 is CASSINRDRGPYEQYF. The CDR3 DNA is TGTGCCAGTAGTATTAACCGGGACAGGGGGCCCTACGAGCAGTACTTC.

The genes are TRBV11-2 and TRBJ2-5; weak D call: TRBD2 (6 bases). This CDR3 contains 14 residues. Germline CDR1 is SGHAT and CDR2 is FQNNGV. With 5 bases removed from V and 4 bases from J, the gap between germline ends came to 14 bases. The CDR3, as DNA: TGTGCCAGCAGCCCACGTCTGGGGGGAGAGACCCAGTACTTC. Its protein product is CASSPRLGGETQYF. Combining the CDR3 with reference TRBV11-2 and TRBJ2-5 gives the whole variable domain EAGVAQSPRYKIIEKRQSVAFWCNPISGHATLYWYQQILGQGPKLLIQFQNNGVVDDSQLPKDRFSAERLKGVDSTLKIQPAKLEDSAVYLCASSPRLGGETQYFGPGTRLLVL.

This clone has only one observation. The V and J genes are TRBV6-2 or TRBV6-3 and TRBJ1-5; 8 nucleotides match TRBD1. This CDR3 region has 15 residues. Germline assignment: CDR1 MNHEY and CDR2 SVGEGT. The V and J ends lost 5 bases and 5 bases, in that order; junction bases with no gene match: 8. CDR3 in amino acids: CASSLQGQGHQPQHF. In DNA form, the CDR3 reads TGTGCCAGCAGTCTTCAAGGACAGGGCCATCAGCCCCAGCATTTT.

The rearrangement joins TRBV3-1 (or the pseudogene TRBV3-2) to TRBJ2-1; 8 positions agree with TRBD2. CDR3 length equals 15 residues. Trimming took 4 bases from V and 6 from J; bases not matched to a gene: 8. From germline, CDR1 is LGHDT and CDR2 YNNKEL (reference sequence). The CDR3 nucleotides are TGTGCCAGCAGCCCCATCCCGGGGGGGGCCAATGAGCAGTTCTTC. Its translation: CASSPIPGGANEQFF.

The chain carries TRBV11-2 and TRBJ1-1, with 7 nucleotides matching TRBD1. This CDR3 has 16 residues. Germline V lookup: CDR1 SGHAT, CDR2 FQNNGV. Losses at the gene ends were 4 bases for V and 1 base for J; bases not matched to a gene: 9. This CDR3 is CASSSRGPQGNTEAFF. CDR3 DNA: TGTGCCAGCAGCTCAAGGGGGCCGCAGGGGAACACTGAAGCTTTCTTT.

This clone has just one count. The genes are TRBV5-1 and TRBJ2-2; TRBD2 agrees at 10 bases. The CDR3 runs to 15 residues. Trimming removed 0 bases from V and 4 bases from J; junction bases left unmatched: 0. The germline CDR1 and CDR2 sequences are SGHRS and YFSETQ. CDR3 loop: CASSLGTSGTGELFF. CDR3 bases: TGCGCCAGCAGCTTGGGGACTAGCGGCACCGGGGAGCTGTTTTTT.